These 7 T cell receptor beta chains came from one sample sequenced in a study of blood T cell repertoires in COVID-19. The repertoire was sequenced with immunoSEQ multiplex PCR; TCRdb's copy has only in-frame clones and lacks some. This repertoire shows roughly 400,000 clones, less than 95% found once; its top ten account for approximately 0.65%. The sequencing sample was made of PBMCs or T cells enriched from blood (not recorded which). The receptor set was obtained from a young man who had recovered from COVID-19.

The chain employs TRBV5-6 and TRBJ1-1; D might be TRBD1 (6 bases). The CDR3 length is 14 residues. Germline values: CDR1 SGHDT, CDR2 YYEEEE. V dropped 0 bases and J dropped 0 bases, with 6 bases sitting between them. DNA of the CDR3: TGTGCCAGCAGCTTGGGGGGGCTGAACACTGAAGCTTTCTTT. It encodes CASSLGGLNTEAFF.

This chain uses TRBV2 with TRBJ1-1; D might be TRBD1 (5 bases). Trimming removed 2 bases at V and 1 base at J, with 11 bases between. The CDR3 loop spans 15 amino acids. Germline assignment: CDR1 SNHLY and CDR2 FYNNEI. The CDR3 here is CASSERGRTNTEAFF. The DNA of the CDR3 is TGTGCCAGCAGTGAAAGGGGCAGGACGAACACTGAAGCTTTCTTT.

The DNA for the CDR3 is TGCGCCAGCAGCCAGGTCCGGAGATCTAACTATGGCTACACCTTC. It specifies CASSQVRRSNYGYTF. The chain carries TRBV4-1 and TRBJ1-2; D not certain. V was trimmed by 3 bases and J by 0 bases, leaving 11 bases between them. The CDR3 spans 15 residues. Germline assignment: CDR1 MGHRA and CDR2 YSYEKL.

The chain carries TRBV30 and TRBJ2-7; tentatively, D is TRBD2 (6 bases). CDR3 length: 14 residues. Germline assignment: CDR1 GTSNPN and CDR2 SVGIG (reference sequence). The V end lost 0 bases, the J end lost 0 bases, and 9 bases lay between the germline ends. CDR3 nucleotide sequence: TGTGCCTGGAGTGTTCTCGGGAGCTCCTACGAGCAGTACTTC. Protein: CAWSVLGSSYEQYF.

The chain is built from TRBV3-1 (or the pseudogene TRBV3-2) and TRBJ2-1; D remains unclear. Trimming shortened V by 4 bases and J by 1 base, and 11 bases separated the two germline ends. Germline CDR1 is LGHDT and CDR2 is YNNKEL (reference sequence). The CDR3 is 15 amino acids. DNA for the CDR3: TGTGCCAGCAGCCCCTTCGGCGGTTCCTACAATGAGCAGTTCTTC. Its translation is CASSPFGGSYNEQFF.

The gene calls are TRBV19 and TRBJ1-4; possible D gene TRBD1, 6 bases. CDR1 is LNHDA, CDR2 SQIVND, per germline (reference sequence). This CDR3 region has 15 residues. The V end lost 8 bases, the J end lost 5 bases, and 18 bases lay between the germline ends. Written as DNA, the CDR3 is TGTGCCAGTGCCGACGGACAGATTAAAAATGAAAAACTGTTTTTT. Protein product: CASADGQIKNEKLFF.

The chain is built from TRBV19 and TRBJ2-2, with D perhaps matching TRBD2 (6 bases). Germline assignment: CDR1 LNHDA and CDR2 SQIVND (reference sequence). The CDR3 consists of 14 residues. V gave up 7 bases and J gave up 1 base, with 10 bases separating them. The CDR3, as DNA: TGTGCCAGTATGGGGGGACTGAACACCGGGGAGCTGTTTTTT. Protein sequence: CASMGGLNTGELFF.